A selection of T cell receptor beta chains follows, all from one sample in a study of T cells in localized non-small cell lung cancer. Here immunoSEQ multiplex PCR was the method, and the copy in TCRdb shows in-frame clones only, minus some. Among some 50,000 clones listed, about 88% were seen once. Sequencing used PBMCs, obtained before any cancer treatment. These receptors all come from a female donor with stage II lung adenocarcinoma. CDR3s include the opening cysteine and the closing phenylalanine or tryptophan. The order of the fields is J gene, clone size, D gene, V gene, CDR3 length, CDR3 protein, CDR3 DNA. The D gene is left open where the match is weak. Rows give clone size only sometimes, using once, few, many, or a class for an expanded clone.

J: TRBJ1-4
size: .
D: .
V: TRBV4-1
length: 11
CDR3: CASSREGELFF
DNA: TGCGCCAGCAGCCGAGAAGGCGAACTGTTTTTT

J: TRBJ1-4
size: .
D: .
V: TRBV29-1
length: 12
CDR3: CATGLMGEKLFF
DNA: TGCGCGACCGGGCTTATGGGTGAAAAACTGTTTTTT

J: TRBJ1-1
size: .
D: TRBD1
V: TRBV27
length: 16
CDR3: CASTRYRTGSSTEAFF
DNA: TGTGCCAGCACGCGATACCGGACAGGGAGTAGCACTGAAGCTTTCTTT

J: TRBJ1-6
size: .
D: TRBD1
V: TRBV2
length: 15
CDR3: CASSEVGQGGSPLHF
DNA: TGTGCCAGCAGCGAAGTGGGACAGGGGGGATCACCCCTCCACTTT

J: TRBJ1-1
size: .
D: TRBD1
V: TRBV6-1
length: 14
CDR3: CASGRQGGNTEAFF
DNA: TGTGCCAGCGGGCGACAGGGCGGGAACACTGAAGCTTTCTTT

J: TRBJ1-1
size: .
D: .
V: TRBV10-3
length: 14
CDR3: CAISVGGMNTEAFF
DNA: TGTGCCATCAGTGTCGGGGGAATGAACACTGAAGCTTTCTTT

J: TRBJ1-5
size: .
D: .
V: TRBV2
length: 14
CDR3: CASSETAWGQPQHF
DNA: TGTGCCAGCAGTGAAACGGCTTGGGGTCAGCCCCAGCATTTT

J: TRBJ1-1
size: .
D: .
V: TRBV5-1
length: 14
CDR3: CASNLMAGDTEAFF
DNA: TGCGCCAGCAACCTCATGGCAGGGGATACTGAAGCTTTCTTT

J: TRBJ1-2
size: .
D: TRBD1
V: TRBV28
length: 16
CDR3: CASRIAGTGGNYGYTF
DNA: TGTGCCAGCAGGATAGCCGGGACAGGGGGAAACTATGGCTACACCTTC

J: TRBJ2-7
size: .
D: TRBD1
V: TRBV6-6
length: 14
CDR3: CASSDRDSLDEQYF
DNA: TGTGCCAGCAGTGACCGGGACAGCCTTGACGAGCAGTACTTC

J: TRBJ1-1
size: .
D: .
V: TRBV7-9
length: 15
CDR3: CASSSWAGPNTEAFF
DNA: TGTGCCAGCAGCTCGTGGGCAGGACCGAACACTGAAGCTTTCTTT

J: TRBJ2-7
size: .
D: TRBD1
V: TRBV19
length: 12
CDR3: CASGQALGEQYF
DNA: TGTGCCAGTGGACAGGCCCTGGGGGAGCAGTACTTC

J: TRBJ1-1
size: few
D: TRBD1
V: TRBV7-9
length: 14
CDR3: CASSLVRTGHPAFF
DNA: TGTGCCAGCAGCTTAGTGAGGACAGGCCATCCGGCTTTCTTT

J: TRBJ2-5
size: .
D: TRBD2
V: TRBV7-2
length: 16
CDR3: CASSLTLGVRGGTQYF
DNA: TGTGCCAGCAGCTTAACTCTCGGCGTCCGGGGGGGGACCCAGTACTTC

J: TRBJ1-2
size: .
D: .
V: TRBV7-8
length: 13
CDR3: CASSGQPIYGYTF
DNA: TGTGCCAGCAGCGGACAGCCGATCTATGGCTACACCTTC

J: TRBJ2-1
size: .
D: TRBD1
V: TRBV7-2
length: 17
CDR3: CASSSNTGVGLSNEQFF
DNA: TGTGCCAGCAGTAGTAATACAGGGGTAGGGCTGAGTAATGAGCAGTTCTTC

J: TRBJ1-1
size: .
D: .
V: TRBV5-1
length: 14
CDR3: CASSLVAANTEAFF
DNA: TGCGCCAGCAGCTTGGTAGCAGCGAACACTGAAGCTTTCTTT

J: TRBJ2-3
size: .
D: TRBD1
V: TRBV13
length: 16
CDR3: CASSSRDRGTPYTQYF
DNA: TGTGCCAGCAGCTCTAGGGACAGGGGGACCCCATATACGCAGTATTTT

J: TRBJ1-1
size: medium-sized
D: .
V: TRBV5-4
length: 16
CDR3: CASSPPNGPPNTEAFF
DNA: TGTGCCAGCAGTCCACCAAACGGGCCCCCGAACACTGAAGCTTTCTTT

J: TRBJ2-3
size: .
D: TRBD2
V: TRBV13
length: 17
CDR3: CASSPPGGLAYSDTQYF
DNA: TGTGCCAGCAGCCCGCCCGGGGGACTAGCGTATTCAGATACGCAGTATTTT

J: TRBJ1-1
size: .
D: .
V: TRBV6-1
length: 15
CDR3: CASRKFNGPNTEAFF
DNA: TGTGCCAGCAGGAAATTTAACGGACCTAACACTGAAGCTTTCTTT

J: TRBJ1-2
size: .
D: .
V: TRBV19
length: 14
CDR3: CASSIGAGNYGYTF
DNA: TGTGCCAGTAGTATCGGGGCGGGGAACTATGGCTACACCTTC

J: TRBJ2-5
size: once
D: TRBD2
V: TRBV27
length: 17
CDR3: CASRPPPQRGRQETQYF
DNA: TGTGCCAGCAGACCTCCACCCCAGCGGGGGAGACAAGAGACCCAGTACTTC

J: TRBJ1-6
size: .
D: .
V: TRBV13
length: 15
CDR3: CASSLEGQANSPLHF
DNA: TGTGCCAGCAGCTTAGAGGGCCAGGCTAATTCACCCCTCCACTTT

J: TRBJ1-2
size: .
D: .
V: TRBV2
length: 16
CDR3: CASSELLDARNYGYTF
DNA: TGTGCCAGCAGTGAACTTCTGGACGCCAGAAACTATGGCTACACCTTC

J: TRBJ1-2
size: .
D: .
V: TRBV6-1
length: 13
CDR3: CASSRGASYGYTF
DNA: TGTGCCAGCAGTCGAGGGGCGAGCTATGGCTACACCTTC

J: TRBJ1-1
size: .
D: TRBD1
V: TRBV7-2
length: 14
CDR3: CASSSTTGTTEAFF
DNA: TGTGCCAGCAGCTCCACGACAGGGACCACTGAAGCTTTCTTT

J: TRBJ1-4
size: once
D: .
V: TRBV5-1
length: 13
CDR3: CASSRHTNEKLFF
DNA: TGCGCCAGCAGCCGACATACTAATGAAAAACTGTTTTTT

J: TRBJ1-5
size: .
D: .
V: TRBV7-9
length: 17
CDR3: CASSLGREGYSNQPQHF
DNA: TGTGCCAGCAGCTTAGGACGAGAAGGTTATAGCAATCAGCCCCAGCATTTT

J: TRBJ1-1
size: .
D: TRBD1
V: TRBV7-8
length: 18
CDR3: CASSSRDRGRGMDTEAFF
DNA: TGTGCCAGCAGCTCTAGGGACAGGGGGCGGGGGATGGATACTGAAGCTTTCTTT

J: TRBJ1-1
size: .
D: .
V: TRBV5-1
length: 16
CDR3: CASSLANRERGTEAFF
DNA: TGCGCCAGCAGCTTGGCCAATAGGGAAAGGGGCACTGAAGCTTTCTTT

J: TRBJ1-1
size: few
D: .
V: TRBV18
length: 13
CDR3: CASSQEGSTEAFF
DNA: TGTGCCAGCTCACAGGAGGGCTCCACTGAAGCTTTCTTT

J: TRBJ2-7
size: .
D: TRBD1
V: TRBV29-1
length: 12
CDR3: CSGRDRSYEQYF
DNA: TGCAGCGGCCGGGACAGGTCCTACGAGCAGTACTTC

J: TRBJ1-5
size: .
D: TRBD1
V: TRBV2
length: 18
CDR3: CASSEERATGISNQPQHF
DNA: TGTGCCAGCAGTGAAGAGAGGGCGACAGGGATTAGCAATCAGCCCCAGCATTTT

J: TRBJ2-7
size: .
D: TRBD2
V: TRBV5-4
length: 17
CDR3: CASSLGQTSGGMYEQYF
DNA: TGTGCCAGCAGCTTGGGCCAAACTAGCGGGGGGATGTACGAGCAGTACTTC

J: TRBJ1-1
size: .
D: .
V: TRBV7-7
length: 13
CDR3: CASSLHSNTEAFF
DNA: TGTGCCAGCAGCTTGCACAGCAACACTGAAGCTTTCTTT

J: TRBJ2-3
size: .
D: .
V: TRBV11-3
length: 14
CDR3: CASSPGLSTDTQYF
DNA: TGTGCCAGCAGCCCGGGACTTAGCACAGATACGCAGTATTTT

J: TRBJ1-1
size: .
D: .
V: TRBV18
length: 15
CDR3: CASSPQGRVDTEAFF
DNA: TGTGCCAGCTCACCACAGGGCCGGGTTGACACTGAAGCTTTCTTT

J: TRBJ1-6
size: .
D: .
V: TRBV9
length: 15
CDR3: CASSVEDSFNSPLHF
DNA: TGTGCCAGCAGCGTAGAAGACAGTTTTAATTCACCCCTCCACTTT

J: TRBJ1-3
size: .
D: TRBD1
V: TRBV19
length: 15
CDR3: CASRDRGSSGNTIYF
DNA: TGTGCCAGTAGGGACAGGGGGTCTTCTGGAAACACCATATATTTT

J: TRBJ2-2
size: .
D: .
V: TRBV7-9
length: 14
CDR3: CASKNEGNTGELFF
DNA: TGTGCCAGCAAGAACGAAGGAAACACCGGGGAGCTGTTTTTT

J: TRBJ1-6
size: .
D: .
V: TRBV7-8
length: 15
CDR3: CASSLAQGPAESLHF
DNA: TGTGCCAGCAGCTTAGCCCAAGGACCGGCCGAATCCCTCCACTTT

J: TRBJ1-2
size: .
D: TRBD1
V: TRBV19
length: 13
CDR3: CASNNRDSYGYTF
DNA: TGTGCCAGTAATAACCGGGACAGCTATGGCTACACCTTC

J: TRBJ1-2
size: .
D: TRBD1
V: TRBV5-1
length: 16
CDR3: CASRPGQVTRAYGYTF
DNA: TGCGCCAGCAGACCGGGACAGGTCACCAGAGCCTATGGCTACACCTTC

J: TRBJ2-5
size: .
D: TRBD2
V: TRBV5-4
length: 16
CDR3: CASSLTASGGPEAQYF
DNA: TGTGCCAGCAGCTTGACGGCTAGCGGGGGCCCGGAGGCCCAGTACTTC

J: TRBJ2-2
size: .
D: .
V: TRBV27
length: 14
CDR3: CASSLRAGTGELFF
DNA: TGTGCCAGCAGTTTGCGGGCGGGAACCGGGGAGCTGTTTTTT

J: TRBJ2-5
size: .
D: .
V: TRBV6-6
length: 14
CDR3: CASRLSPGQETQYF
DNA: TGTGCCAGCAGACTCTCCCCGGGGCAAGAGACCCAGTACTTC

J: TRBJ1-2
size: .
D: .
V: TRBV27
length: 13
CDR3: CASSQGGNYGYTF
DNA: TGTGCCAGCAGTCAAGGGGGGAACTATGGCTACACCTTC

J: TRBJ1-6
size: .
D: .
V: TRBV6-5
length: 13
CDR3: CASSYVGNSPLHF
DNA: TGTGCCAGCAGTTACGTGGGAAATTCACCCCTCCACTTT

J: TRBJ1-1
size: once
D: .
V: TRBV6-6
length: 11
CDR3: CASSDYTEAFF
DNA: TGTGCCAGCAGTGACTACACTGAAGCTTTCTTT